This TCR beta chain was profiled in a study of CD8+CD57+ T cells in acquired aplastic anemia listed by TCRdb under 2018. For the wider study: Extracted DNA from sorted CD4+ and CD8+ cells averaged approximately 3.4 ug, ranging from roughly 0.2 to 30 ug. A CD8+CD57+ expansion meant a frequency higher than the mean frequency seen in healthy subjects.

Genomic DNA was used as template for profiling of TCR beta VDJ combinations and CDR3 sequences. An Illumina HiSeq 2000 was the platform used for TCR repertoire sequencing. Processing in the source paper ran as follows. Repertoire assessment relied on Simpson's diversity index, CDR3 size and DJ length profiles, and TRBV/TRBJ rearrangement plots. The most abundant DNA sequence in the deep sequencing data was defined as the immunodominant clone. CDR3 amino acid sequences were screened for sharing across subjects and compared with published repertoires and the VDJdb database. TCRdb handled the public reads itself, with Q25 trimming in fastp and clone calling in MiXCR, and kept productive beta chains. A single entry per CDR3 protein holds the most common genes and DNA from its merged rows. TCRdb's processing, not the study's, gives the V and J calls here. The sample contains about 160,000 distinct CDR3 sequences, 40% to 55% of them found a single time. In total, the top ten clones hold 3.2% of the sample.

V lost 3 bases and J lost 6 bases; the stretch between them is 9 bases long. According to the germline V gene, CDR1 reads ENHRY and CDR2 reads SYGVKD. The CDR3 measures 14 amino acids from cysteine to phenylalanine. The kept DNA is CDR3 alone, 42 bases in frame from the first base. Flow cytometry had shown CD8+CD57+ cell expansion in the patients selected for sequencing. Every patient had a diagnosis of severe acquired aplastic anemia based on International Study of Aplastic Anemia and Agranulocytosis and Camitta criteria. No patient had received any therapy when blood was sampled. In the study, sorted CD4+ and CD8+ blood T cells from patients with severe aplastic anemia and from healthy subjects underwent deep sequencing of TCR repertoires. Patients were enrolled under clinicaltrials.gov protocols 00001620, 01623167, 00001397, 00071045, 00081523 and 00961064 in the USA. Ficoll-Paque density gradient centrifugation was used to isolate peripheral blood mononuclear cells. Before DNA extraction, CD4+ and CD8+ T cells were sorted by FACS or by magnetic beads.

Details on this clonotype: This receptor's antigen is unknown. The sample holds no much larger clone one base away, and base qualities are not on file.

Broad study findings and their caveats: Roughly 29 CD8+ CDR3 sequences were found in both patients and controls but appeared to be highly expressed in patients and within the immunodominant clones of the patients. No significant difference in CD8+ Simpson's diversity was found between patients and healthy controls (P=0.060).

The sequence was obtained from a human donor with aplastic anemia. Specimen: sorted CD4+, CD8+, or CD8+CD57+ T cells (not recorded which) from PBMCs. Rearrangement joined TRBV10-3 to TRBJ1-6; TRBD1 could be the D gene, as 6 bases match. Read as DNA, the sequence is TGTGCCATCAGTGATGGGGGCGGTAATTCACCCCTCCACTTT. It is translated as CAISDGGGNSPLHF.